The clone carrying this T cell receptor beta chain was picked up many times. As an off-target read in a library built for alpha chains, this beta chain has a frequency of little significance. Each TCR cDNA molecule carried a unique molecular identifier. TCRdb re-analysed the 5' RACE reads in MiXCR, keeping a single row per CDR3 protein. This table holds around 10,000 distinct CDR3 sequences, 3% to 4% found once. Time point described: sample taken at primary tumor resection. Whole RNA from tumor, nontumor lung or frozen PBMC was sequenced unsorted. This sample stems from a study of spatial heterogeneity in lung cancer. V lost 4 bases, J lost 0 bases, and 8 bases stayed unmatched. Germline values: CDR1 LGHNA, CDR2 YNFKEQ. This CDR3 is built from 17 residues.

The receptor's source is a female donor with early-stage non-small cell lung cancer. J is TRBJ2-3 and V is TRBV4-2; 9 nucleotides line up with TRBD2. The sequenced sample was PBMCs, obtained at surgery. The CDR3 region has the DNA TGTGCCAGCAGCCGCGAGCCCGGGACTAGCAGCACAGATACGCAGTATTTT. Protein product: CASSREPGTSSTDTQYF.